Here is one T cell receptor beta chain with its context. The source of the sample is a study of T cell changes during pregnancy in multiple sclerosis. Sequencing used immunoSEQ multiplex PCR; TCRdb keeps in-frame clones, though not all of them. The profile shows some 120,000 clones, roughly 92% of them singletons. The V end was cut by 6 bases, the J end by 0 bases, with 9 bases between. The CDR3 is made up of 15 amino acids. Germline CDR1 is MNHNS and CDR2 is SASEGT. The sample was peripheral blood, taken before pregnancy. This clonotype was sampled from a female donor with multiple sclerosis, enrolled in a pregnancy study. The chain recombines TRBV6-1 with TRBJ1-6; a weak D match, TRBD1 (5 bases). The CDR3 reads CASRGDSSYNSPLHF. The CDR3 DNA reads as TGTGCCAGCAGGGGTGACAGCTCCTATAATTCACCCCTCCACTTT.